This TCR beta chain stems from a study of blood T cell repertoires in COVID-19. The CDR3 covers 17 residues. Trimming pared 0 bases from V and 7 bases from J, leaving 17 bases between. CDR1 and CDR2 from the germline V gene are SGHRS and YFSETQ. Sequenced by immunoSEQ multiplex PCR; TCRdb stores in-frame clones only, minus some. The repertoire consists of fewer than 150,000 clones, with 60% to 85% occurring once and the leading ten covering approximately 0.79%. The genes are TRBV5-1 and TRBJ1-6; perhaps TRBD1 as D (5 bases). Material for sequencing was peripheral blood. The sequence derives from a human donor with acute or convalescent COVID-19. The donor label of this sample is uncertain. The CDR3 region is CASSLAGVGPPNSPLHF. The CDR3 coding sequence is TGCGCCAGCAGCTTGGCCGGTGTGGGGCCTCCCAATTCACCCCTCCACTTT.